One sample yielded the 26 T cell receptor beta chains listed below, sequenced in a study of T cells in tuberculosis. Assay used: immunoSEQ multiplex PCR; TCRdb lists only in-frame clones, some missing. The repertoire holds about 43,000 clones, around 94% seen once, with 1.5% to 2% in the top ten. Source material: PBMCs. These receptors were collected from a donor between 10 and 35 years old with latent tuberculosis or without tuberculosis infection. Some clones in this sample may be carry-over from other donors' samples.

The CDR3 here is CASSLATGGTEAFF. The CDR3 DNA is TGTGCCAGCAGCTTAGCGACAGGGGGCACTGAAGCTTTCTTT. The chain recombines TRBV7-9 with TRBJ1-1, with 9 nucleotides matching TRBD1. The germline CDR1 and CDR2 sequences are SEHNR and FQNEAQ (reference sequence). This CDR3 region has 14 residues. V lost 0 bases to trimming and J lost 4 bases; unmatched junction nucleotides: 0.

This clone was detected a few times. The V gene is TRBV4-2, the J gene TRBJ1-1, with 7 bases that match TRBD1. The V segment lost 3 bases and the J segment 1 base; nucleotides outside the gene matches: 11. The CDR3 length is 17 residues. CDR1 and CDR2 (germline): LGHNA, YNFKEQ. In DNA form, the CDR3 reads TGTGCCAGCAGCCACCTCGGAGAGGGGGCCGAGAACACTGAAGCTTTCTTT. Translated, it gives CASSHLGEGAENTEAFF.

The CDR3 bases are TGTGCCAGCAGCGTCTCCGGGACAGCCTTCTACGAGCAGTACTTC. As protein: CASSVSGTAFYEQYF. This rearrangement joins TRBV7-9 to TRBJ2-7, with TRBD1 matching over 7 bases. The length of the CDR3 is 15 residues. J gave up 3 bases and V 5 bases, and 10 bases lay outside the gene matches. Germline CDR1 is SEHNR and CDR2 is FQNEAQ (reference sequence).

The chain joins TRBV28 to TRBJ2-3, with 7 bases identical to TRBD2. The length of the CDR3 is 15 residues. V gave up 4 bases and J gave up 6 bases; unmatched junction bases: 10. The germline V gene has CDR1 MDHEN and CDR2 SYDVKM. DNA of the CDR3: TGTGCCAGCAGTTCGCTAGCGGAGAGGGCTGATACGCAGTATTTT. This translates into CASSSLAERADTQYF.

The chain is built from TRBV2 and TRBJ2-1, with TRBD2 matching over 10 bases. Unmatched junction bases numbered 5, after V lost 1 base and J lost 11 bases. The CDR3 runs to 14 residues. Germline V gene sequence: CDR1 SNHLY, CDR2 FYNNEI. CDR3 nucleotides: TGTGCCAGCAGTGAAGAGCTAGCGGGAGTTAAGCAGTTCTTC. This sequence encodes CASSEELAGVKQFF.

This clone was counted only a few times. The chain has TRBV7-2 and TRBJ2-6; TRBD1 agrees at 7 bases. This CDR3 is 17 amino acids long. V lost 8 bases, J lost 3 bases, and 13 bases stayed unmatched. Per germline, CDR1 SGHTA and CDR2 FQGNSA. In DNA form, the CDR3 reads TGTGCCAGCCACGCTGGAACAGGGGCAAGTGGGGCCAACGTCCTGACTTTC. Its protein product is CASHAGTGASGANVLTF.

The chain recombines TRBV19 with TRBJ1-5, with D maybe TRBD1 (5 bases). The CDR3 is 15 amino acids. V gave up 7 bases and J gave up 4 bases, with 17 bases separating them. Germline CDR1 is LNHDA and CDR2 is SQIVND (reference sequence). The CDR3: CASKYKIGGNQPQHF. The CDR3 nucleotides are TGTGCCAGTAAATATAAAATTGGGGGGAATCAGCCCCAGCATTTT.

This clone was detected only once. This chain links TRBV18 with TRBJ2-4, with D perhaps TRBD2 (5 bases). Per the germline V gene, CDR1 is KGHSH and CDR2 is LQKENI. The ends were cut back, 0 bases at V and 4 bases at J, with 19 bases in the middle. This CDR3 spans 18 amino acids. Here the CDR3 reads CASSPPATWASRKNIQYF. The CDR3 DNA sequence: TGTGCCAGCTCACCACCGGCTACCTGGGCTAGCAGAAAAAACATTCAGTACTTC.

This chain links TRBV10-3 with TRBJ2-3, with TRBD1 matching over 8 bases. The germline V gene encodes CDR1 ENHRY and CDR2 SYGVKD. The CDR3 spans 14 residues. With V trimmed by 3 bases and J by 4 bases, 3 bases remained unmatched. CDR3 in DNA: TGTGCCATCAGTGACGGACAGGGAGCAGATACGCAGTATTTT. Translating gives CAISDGQGADTQYF.

This chain joins TRBV25-1 and TRBJ1-1; 9 positions match TRBD1. Trimming removed 8 bases from V and 5 bases from J; junction bases left unmatched: 3. The CDR3 totals 12 residues. Germline V CDR1 and CDR2: MGHDK, SYGVNS. The CDR3 DNA sequence: TGTGCCAGCGGGACAGGGTTTACTGAAGCTTTCTTT. Encoded protein: CASGTGFTEAFF.

This clone was picked up one time. CDR3 in DNA: TGCGCCAGCAGCCACAGACTAGCGGGAGAGACCCAGTACTTC. Protein: CASSHRLAGETQYF. This chain links TRBV4-3 with TRBJ2-5; 10 bases are a match to TRBD2. V lost 3 bases and J lost 4; bases outside the gene matches: 2. The CDR3 length is 14 residues. Germline V gene sequence: CDR1 LGHNA, CDR2 YSLEER.

This chain joins TRBV6-5 and TRBJ1-2; maybe TRBD1 (5 bases). The CDR3 totals 14 residues. The ends were cut back, 0 bases at V and 3 bases at J, with 8 bases in the middle. CDR1 and CDR2 from the germline V gene are MNHEY and SVGAGI. The CDR3 protein is CASSYSGGDYGYTF. The CDR3 nucleotides are TGTGCCAGCAGTTACTCGGGAGGGGACTATGGCTACACCTTC.

The chain has TRBV6-1 and TRBJ2-7, with TRBD1 identical over 8 bases. Trimming took 4 bases from V and 2 from J; bases not matched to a gene: 4. Germline V gene sequence: CDR1 MNHNS, CDR2 SASEGT. This CDR3 comprises 14 residues. This CDR3 reads CASSADRATYEQYF. CDR3 nucleotides: TGTGCCAGCAGTGCGGACAGGGCCACCTACGAGCAGTACTTC.

The chain links TRBV6-6 to TRBJ2-4; TRBD1 might be the D (6 bases). Germline V lookup: CDR1 MNHNY, CDR2 SVGAGI (reference sequence). V was trimmed by 6 bases and J by 6 bases, leaving 12 bases between them. The CDR3 totals 13 residues. This chain's CDR3 is CASRGALGNIQYF. In DNA form, the CDR3 reads TGTGCCAGCAGGGGGGCCCTGGGAAACATTCAGTACTTC.

This chain links TRBV30 with TRBJ1-1, with a weak D call TRBD1 (6 bases). The V gene's germline CDR1 is GTSNPN and CDR2 SVGIG (reference sequence). The CDR3 totals 13 residues. V lost 8 bases and J lost 4, with 17 bases in between. CDR3 DNA: TGTGCCGCCCGAACAGGGAGAGGCACTGAAGCTTTCTTT. Translation gives CAARTGRGTEAFF. Full variable domain (remainder filled in from reference TRBV30 and TRBJ1-1): SQTIHQWPATLVQPVGSPLSLECTVEGTSNPNLYWYRQAAGRGLQLLFYSVGIGQISSEVPQNLSASRPQDRQFILSSKKLLLSDSGFYLCAARTGRGTEAFFGQGTRLTVV.

The rearrangement joins TRBV5-6 to TRBJ2-2; D is perhaps TRBD2 (6 bases). This CDR3 has 14 residues. Trimming removed 2 bases at V and 6 bases at J, with 11 bases between. Per the germline V gene, CDR1 is SGHDT and CDR2 is YYEEEE. The CDR3 loop is CASSFLLASGELFF. CDR3 DNA: TGTGCCAGCAGCTTCTTACTAGCTTCCGGGGAGCTGTTTTTT.

The chain has TRBV11-3 and TRBJ2-1; D perhaps matches TRBD2 (6 bases). From germline, CDR1 is SGHNT and CDR2 YENEEA. The ends were cut back, 3 bases at V and 4 bases at J, with 13 bases in the middle. The length of the CDR3 is 15 residues. The CDR3 DNA reads as TGTGCCAGCAGCTTTACGGGAGTCGCATACAATGAGCAGTTCTTC. It codes for CASSFTGVAYNEQFF.

The chain joins TRBV15 to TRBJ2-1, with D possibly matching TRBD2 (5 bases). The CDR3 contains 16 residues. The germline V gene encodes CDR1 LNHNV and CDR2 YYDKDF (reference sequence). Trimming shortened V by 1 base and J by 8 bases, and 18 bases separated the two germline ends. The CDR3 bases are TGTGCCACCAGCAGAGGATTGGCAGGAGGCCAAGATGAGCAGTTCTTC. It yields the protein CATSRGLAGGQDEQFF.

This clone is labeled medium-sized. The chain carries TRBV15 and TRBJ2-2; D is possibly TRBD2 (6 bases). The ends were cut back, 1 base at V and 6 bases at J, with 15 bases in the middle. The CDR3 covers 16 residues. Germline CDR1 LNHNV, CDR2 YYDKDF (reference sequence). In DNA form, the CDR3 reads TGTGCCACCAGCAGAGCCCTCGGGGGTCGCGCCGGGGAGCTGTTTTTT. It codes for CATSRALGGRAGELFF.

This clone was recorded only once. The V gene is TRBV28, the J gene TRBJ2-5, with TRBD1 matching over 10 bases. The germline V gene has CDR1 MDHEN and CDR2 SYDVKM. V shed 4 bases and J 6 bases; nucleotides not matched to a gene: 5. The CDR3 is 14 amino acids. The CDR3 DNA follows: TGTGCCAGCAGTTCGGGACAGGGGTGGCAGACCCAGTACTTC. It codes for CASSSGQGWQTQYF.

V usage is TRBV12-5 and J usage is TRBJ1-1; D is unclear. Deletions cut 5 bases from V and 1 base from J, with 8 bases between. The CDR3 has 13 residues. Germline lookup yields CDR1 LGHNT and CDR2 FRNRAP. CDR3 in DNA: TGTGCTAGTGGTCGACAAACGAACACTGAAGCTTTCTTT. This encodes CASGRQTNTEAFF.

J is TRBJ1-1 and V is TRBV6-6; D is ambiguous. Trimming stripped 2 bases from V and 1 base from J, with 5 bases between. Germline V lookup: CDR1 MNHNY, CDR2 SVGAGI (reference sequence). This CDR3 region has 13 residues. CDR3 sequence (DNA): TGTGCCAGCAGTTACGCGGGGAACACTGAAGCTTTCTTT. It specifies CASSYAGNTEAFF.

The chain employs TRBV9 and TRBJ2-7; possibly TRBD2 for D (5 bases). Germline V gene lookup returns CDR1 SGDLS and CDR2 YYNGEE. The CDR3 extends over 15 amino acids. V lost 1 base, J lost 1 base, and 12 bases lay in between. In DNA form, the CDR3 reads TGTGCCAGCAGCGTAATGGGAGATTGGTCCTACGAGCAGTACTTC. Its protein product is CASSVMGDWSYEQYF.

This CDR3 is CASSLTPGIAGERDTQYF. CDR3 in DNA: TGTGCCAGCAGCTTAACCCCAGGAATAGCGGGAGAAAGAGATACGCAGTATTTT. The chain is built from TRBV7-3 and TRBJ2-3, with 9 bases lining up with TRBD2. CDR3 size: 18 residues. Germline CDR1 and CDR2: SGHTA and FQGTGA. J was trimmed by 5 bases and V by 0 bases; bases with no gene match: 12.

This chain connects TRBV19 to TRBJ1-1; unclear D gene. This CDR3 has 14 amino acids. Germline lookup yields CDR1 LNHDA and CDR2 SQIVND (reference sequence). V was cut by 3 bases and J by 0 bases, with 8 bases left in between. CDR3 DNA: TGTGCCAGTAGTATGATAGCCATGAACACTGAAGCTTTCTTT. This encodes CASSMIAMNTEAFF.

As concerns this clone: The junction departs from germline at one end; a sequencing error may be responsible. The rearrangement links TRBV6-1 to TRBJ2-3; TRBD2 matches 8 bases. Germline lookup yields CDR1 MNHNS and CDR2 SASEGT. This CDR3 region has 12 residues. The CDR3 DNA sequence: TGTGCCAGCTCCCCCAGCGGGAGATCCGGCCATTTT. The encoded protein is CASSPSGRSGHF.